A single sample gave rise to the 9 T cell receptor beta chains below, sequenced in a study of beta chain features in type 1 diabetes listed by TCRdb under 2018. Library preparation was by the immunoSEQ multiplex PCR assay. All of the isolated RNA was reverse transcribed with the High Capacity cDNA Reverse Transcription Kit, so expressed TCRB transcripts were sequenced. TCRdb limited this immuneACCESS table to in-frame rearrangements with V and J called. A share of clones is missing; checked studies link under half to unresolved V genes, and the rest is unexplained. In all, the sample holds approximately 150,000 clones, and 10% of those were seen once. The top ten clones comprise under 1.5% of the sample. The specimen was naive CD4+ T cells from blood. Reading the label with the study, this specimen's cell subset or site is: true naive CD4+ T cells. The source of these receptors is a man between 18 and 29 years old in good health.

Only a few counts were recorded for this clone. The V call is TRBV5-1, the J call TRBJ2-5; perhaps TRBD1 as D (8 bases). Trimming stripped 3 bases from V and 4 bases from J, with 13 bases between. The CDR3 has 14 residues. The germline V gene encodes CDR1 SGHRS and CDR2 YFSETQ. CDR3 in amino acids: CASSSDREGETQYF. CDR3 bases: TGCGCCAGCAGCTCGGACAGGGAGGGAGAGACCCAGTACTTC.

This clone was counted at least ten times. The chain carries TRBV7-3 and TRBJ2-1; 11 bases align to TRBD2. Germline loops: CDR1 SGHTA, CDR2 FQGTGA. Germline trimming cut 5 bases from V and 4 bases from J; bases unmatched to any gene: 7. The CDR3 is made up of 16 amino acids. DNA of the CDR3: TGTGCCAGCAGCGTTAGCGGGGGGGCGCGGTACAATGAGCAGTTCTTC. This codes for CASSVSGGARYNEQFF.

This chain joins TRBV6-6 and TRBJ1-5; D not resolved. Germline lookup yields CDR1 MNHNY and CDR2 SVGAGI (reference sequence). The germline V and J ends were trimmed by 4 bases and 7 bases, with 8 bases remaining between them. This CDR3 comprises 12 residues. CDR3 DNA: TGTGCCAGCAGTTCGGGTATCCAGCCCCAGCATTTT. This encodes CASSSGIQPQHF.

This clone was seen more than once but under ten times. The rearrangement links TRBV9 to TRBJ2-5; 7 nucleotides line up with TRBD2. The CDR3 covers 15 residues. Germline V CDR1 and CDR2: SGDLS, YYNGEE. The ends lost 3 bases at V and 2 bases at J; junction bases unmatched: 7. CDR3: CASSAGKGLQETQYF. CDR3 nucleotide sequence: TGTGCCAGCAGCGCCGGTAAGGGACTACAAGAGACCCAGTACTTC.

This clone has ten or more counts. The chain recombines TRBV5-1 with TRBJ2-3, with no clear D. CDR3 length: 14 amino acids. The germline V and J ends were trimmed by 2 bases and 5 bases, with 12 bases remaining between them. CDR1 is SGHRS and CDR2 is YFSETQ in the germline V gene. Here the CDR3 DNA reads TGCGCCAGCAGCTTAATCGCGGTTGGAGATACGCAGTATTTT. Protein sequence: CASSLIAVGDTQYF.

This clone turned up a few times. V is TRBV12-5 and J is TRBJ2-6; D gene uncertain. Germline V gives CDR1 LGHNT, CDR2 FRNRAP. Trimming shortened V by 1 base and J by 4 bases, and 11 bases separated the two germline ends. This CDR3 comprises 16 residues. The CDR3 coding sequence is TGTGCTAGTGGTTTGGCCACACGTAGCGGGGCCAACGTCCTGACTTTC. Protein sequence: CASGLATRSGANVLTF.

The chain employs TRBV7-2 and TRBJ1-5; D is possibly TRBD1 (6 bases). This CDR3 comprises 14 residues. V lost 1 base, J lost 4 bases, and 8 bases lay in between. Germline assignment: CDR1 SGHTA and CDR2 FQGNSA. The CDR3 DNA reads as TGTGCCAGCAGCTTAGGGGACACAAATCAGCCCCAGCATTTT. It encodes CASSLGDTNQPQHF.

The chain joins TRBV5-4 to TRBJ2-7; 8 bases are shared with TRBD1. The CDR3 sequence is 15 residues long. After removal of 4 bases from V and 7 bases from J, the junction contained 13 bases not matched to a gene. CDR1 and CDR2 from the germline V gene are SGHNT and YYREEE (reference sequence). This chain's CDR3 is CASSLRTGTQAEQYF. The CDR3 DNA reads TGTGCCAGCAGCCTAAGGACAGGGACGCAAGCTGAGCAGTACTTC. The complete variable domain, with remaining parts taken from reference TRBV5-4 and TRBJ2-7, reads ETGVTQSPTHLIKTRGQQVTLRCSSQSGHNTVSWYQQALGQGPQFIFQYYREEENGRGNFPPRFSGLQFPNYSSELNVNALELDDSALYLCASSLRTGTQAEQYFGPGTRLTVT.

The chain joins TRBV29-1 to TRBJ2-1; 8 bases are a match to TRBD1. This CDR3 is built from 13 residues. Germline lookup yields CDR1 SQVTM and CDR2 ANQGSEA. The V and J ends lost 7 bases and 3 bases, in that order; junction bases with no gene match: 5. The CDR3 coding sequence is TGCAGCGCGGACAGGGATCGCTACAATGAGCAGTTCTTC. As protein: CSADRDRYNEQFF.